The T cell receptor beta chain described here comes from a study of post-analysis software for immune sequencing data. Study-level findings and limits: Patients carried four or five TRBV segments more frequently than controls did, and TRBV5-6, TRBV5-1 and TRBV20-1 were among them.

The library was made from cDNA and included unique molecular identifiers. TCRdb ran MiXCR on the PCR reads and lists one entry per CDR3 protein. Among hundreds of thousands of distinct CDR3 sequences listed, approximately 60% were seen once. V dropped 2 bases and J dropped 7; count of bases not matched to a gene: 10. The CDR3 contains 17 residues. Germline V gene sequence: CDR1 MGHRA, CDR2 YSYEKL. Regarding this clonotype: The antigen is not known. It may be a read error: a sequence one base away is much more abundant.

The chain recombines TRBV4-1 with TRBJ2-1, with 11 nucleotides matching TRBD2. Specimen: blood. The TCR sequence derives from a girl aged 2 to 9 with multiple sclerosis. Here the CDR3 reads CASSQTVGASGRNEQFF. The CDR3 DNA reads TGCGCCAGCAGCCAAACTGTGGGCGCTAGCGGGAGGAATGAGCAGTTCTTC.